The entry below gives a single TCR beta chain sequence along with its context. Its antigen has not been determined. No much larger clonotype is one base removed from it; base qualities were not supplied. The sample belongs to a study of blood T cell repertoires in COVID-19 (dated by TCRdb to about 2020). For context, the study as a whole: Samples from collaborators originated in the United States, Italy and Spain and spanned both the acute and convalescent phases of COVID-19. The prospective study material was composed of cDNA or gDNA derived from T cells, B-cell-depleted T cells, or PBMCs. The dataset comprised deeply sampled blood TCRbeta repertoires from subjects exposed to, actively infected with, or recovered from COVID-19. A freely available public database, intended as a resource for researchers studying the immune response to SARS-CoV-2, is where the repertoires were released. Samples came from the ongoing ImmuneRACE study (first 160 participants) plus 1,254 subjects from 6 global collaborators. Sample metadata almost always included a de-identified subject ID, COVID-19 status, age in years and sex. Where HLA class I and class II types were available, the types were taken from metadata supplied by the sample provider, not from assay-based typing. Overall results and qualifications from the work: Clinical and demographic metadata were provided uncurated, with the amount varying by source and participant.

At one collaborating source in Seattle, patients were enrolled during active infection and were followed longitudinally through the course of disease. Each collaborating institution followed its own protocols to collect whole blood in K2EDTA tubes. For TCRbeta analysis, collaborator samples were shipped as frozen whole blood, as isolated PBMCs, or as DNA extracted from either sample type. The CDR3 measures 15 amino acids from cysteine to phenylalanine. Only CDR3 DNA is held: 45 bases, read in frame from base 1. V is pared back by 2 bases and J by 2 bases, with 10 bases lying between the germline termini. According to the germline V gene, CDR1 reads MNHNS and CDR2 reads SASEGT. The immunoSEQ Assay, a bias-controlled multiplex PCR, was used to amplify TCRbeta CDR3 regions from genomic DNA. Turning to the authors' computational methods: The number of nucleated cells in each sample was estimated from the amplification of reference gene primers within the assay. Sequence reads were collapsed and filtered to measure the absolute abundance of every unique TCRbeta CDR3 rearrangement. Productive Simpson clonality was computed per sample as the square root of Simpson's diversity index over productive rearrangements. The immuneACCESS repertoire file appears here via TCRdb, limited to in-frame rearrangements. These files lack a portion of the clones; in checked studies, under half of the deficit traces to unresolved V genes, and the cause of the others is not known. The DNA gave D and trimming, while V, J and clone size come from that table. The sample profile shows 200,000 to 300,000 clones; approximately 91% of them were found once. 0.83% of the sample is taken by the ten largest.

The V and J segments used are TRBV6-1 and TRBJ1-3; a tentative D match to TRBD1 spans 6 bases. The sample was peripheral blood. This TCR came from a man aged 25 to 40 with COVID-19, enrolled during active disease. The bases read TGTGCCAGCAGTGAAATGGCAGGGGCTGGAAACACCATATATTTT. It specifies CASSEMAGAGNTIYF.